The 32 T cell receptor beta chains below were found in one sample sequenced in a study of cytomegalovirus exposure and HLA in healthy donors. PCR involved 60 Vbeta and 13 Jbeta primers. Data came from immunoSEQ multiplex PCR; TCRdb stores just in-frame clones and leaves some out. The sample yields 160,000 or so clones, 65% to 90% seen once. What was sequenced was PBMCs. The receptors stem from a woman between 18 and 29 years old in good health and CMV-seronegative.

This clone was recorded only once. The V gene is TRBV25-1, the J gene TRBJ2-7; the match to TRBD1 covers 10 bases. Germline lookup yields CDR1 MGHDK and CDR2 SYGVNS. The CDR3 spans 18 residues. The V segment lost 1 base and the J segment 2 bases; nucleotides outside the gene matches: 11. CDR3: CASSELTDWDRGPYEQYF. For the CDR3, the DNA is TGTGCCAGCAGTGAATTGACTGATTGGGACAGGGGACCCTACGAGCAGTACTTC.

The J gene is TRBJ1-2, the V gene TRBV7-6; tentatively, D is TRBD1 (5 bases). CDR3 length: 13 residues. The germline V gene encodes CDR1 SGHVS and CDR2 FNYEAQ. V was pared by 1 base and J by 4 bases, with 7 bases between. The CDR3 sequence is CASSLGGGYGYTF. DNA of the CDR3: TGTGCCAGCAGCTTAGGGGGGGGCTATGGCTACACCTTC. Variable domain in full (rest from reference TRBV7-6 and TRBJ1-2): GAGVSQSPRYKVTKRGQDVALRCDPISGHVSLYWYRQALGQGPEFLTYFNYEAQQDKSGLPNDRFSAERPEGSISTLTIQRTEQRDSAMYRCASSLGGGYGYTFGSGTRLTVV.

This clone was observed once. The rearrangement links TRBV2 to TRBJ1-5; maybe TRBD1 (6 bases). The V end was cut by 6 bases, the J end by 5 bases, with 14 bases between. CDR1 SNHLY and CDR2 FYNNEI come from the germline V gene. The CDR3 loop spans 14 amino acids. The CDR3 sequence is CASRGGAGDQPQHF. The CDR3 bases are TGTGCCAGCAGGGGGGGGGCTGGGGATCAGCCCCAGCATTTT.

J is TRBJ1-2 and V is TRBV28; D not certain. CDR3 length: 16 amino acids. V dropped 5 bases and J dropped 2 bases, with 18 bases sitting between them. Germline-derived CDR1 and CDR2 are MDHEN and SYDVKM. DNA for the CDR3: TGTGCCAGCAGTCCCCTCCTTACAGTACCCAACTATGGCTACACCTTC. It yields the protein CASSPLLTVPNYGYTF.

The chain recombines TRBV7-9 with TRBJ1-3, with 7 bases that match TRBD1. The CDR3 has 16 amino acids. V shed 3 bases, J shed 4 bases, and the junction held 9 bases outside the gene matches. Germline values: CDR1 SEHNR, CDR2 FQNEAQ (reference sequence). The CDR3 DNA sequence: TGTGCCAGCAGCTTCCATCTCCAGACAGGGGGAAACACCATATATTTT. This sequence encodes CASSFHLQTGGNTIYF. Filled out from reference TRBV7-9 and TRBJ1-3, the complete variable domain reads DTGVSQNPRHKITKRGQNVTFRCDPISEHNRLYWYRQTLGQGPEFLTYFQNEAQLEKSRLLSDRFSAERPKGSFSTLEIQRTEQGDSAMYLCASSFHLQTGGNTIYFGEGSWLTVV.

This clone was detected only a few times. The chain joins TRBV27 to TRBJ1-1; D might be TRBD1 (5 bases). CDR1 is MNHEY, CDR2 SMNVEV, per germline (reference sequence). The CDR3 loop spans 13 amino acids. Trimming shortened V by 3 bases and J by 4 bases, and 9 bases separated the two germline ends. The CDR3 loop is CASSLGRGTEAFF. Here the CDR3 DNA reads TGTGCCAGCAGTTTGGGGAGGGGCACTGAAGCTTTCTTT.

The CDR3 DNA is TGTGCCAGTAGTCCGGGACAGGCTCCCTCCTACGAGCAGTACTTC. It translates to CASSPGQAPSYEQYF. V is TRBV19 and J is TRBJ2-7; 8 bases match TRBD1. With V trimmed by 5 bases and J by 0 bases, 6 bases remained unmatched. This CDR3 comprises 15 residues. Per the germline V gene, CDR1 is LNHDA and CDR2 is SQIVND (reference sequence).

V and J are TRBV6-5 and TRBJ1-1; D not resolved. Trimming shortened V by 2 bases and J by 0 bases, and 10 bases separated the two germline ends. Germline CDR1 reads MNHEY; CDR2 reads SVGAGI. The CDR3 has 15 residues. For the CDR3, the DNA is TGTGCCAGCAGTTACCTCCCTCGGGTGAACACTGAAGCTTTCTTT. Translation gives CASSYLPRVNTEAFF.

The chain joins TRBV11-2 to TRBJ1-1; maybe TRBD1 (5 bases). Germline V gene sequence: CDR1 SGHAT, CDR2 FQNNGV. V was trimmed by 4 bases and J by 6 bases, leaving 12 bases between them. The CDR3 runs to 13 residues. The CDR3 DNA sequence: TGTGCCAGCAGCTGGCAGGGAATGGCTGAAGCTTTCTTT. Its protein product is CASSWQGMAEAFF.

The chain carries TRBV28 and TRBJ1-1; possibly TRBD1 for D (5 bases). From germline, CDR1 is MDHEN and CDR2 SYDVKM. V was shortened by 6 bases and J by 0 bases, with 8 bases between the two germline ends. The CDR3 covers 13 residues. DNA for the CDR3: TGTGCCAGCAGCGACAGCATGAACACTGAAGCTTTCTTT. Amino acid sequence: CASSDSMNTEAFF.

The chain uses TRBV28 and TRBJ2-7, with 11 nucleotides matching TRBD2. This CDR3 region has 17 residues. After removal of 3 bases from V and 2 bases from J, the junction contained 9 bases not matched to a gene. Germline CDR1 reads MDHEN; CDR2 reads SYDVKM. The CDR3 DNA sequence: TGTGCCAGCAGTTTCTTTAGCGGGGGGGCCTTCGCCTACGAGCAGTACTTC. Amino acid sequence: CASSFFSGGAFAYEQYF.

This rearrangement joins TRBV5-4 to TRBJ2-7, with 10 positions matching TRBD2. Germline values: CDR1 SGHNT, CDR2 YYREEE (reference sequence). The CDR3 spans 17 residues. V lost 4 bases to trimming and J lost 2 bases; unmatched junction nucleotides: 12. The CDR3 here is CASSRPSGGALTYEQYF. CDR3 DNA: TGTGCCAGCAGCCGCCCCAGCGGGGGGGCCCTTACCTACGAGCAGTACTTC.

Here the CDR3 reads CASSHQESREAFF. CDR3 sequence (DNA): TGCGCCAGCAGCCACCAAGAGTCTAGGGAAGCTTTCTTT. The chain recombines TRBV4-1 with TRBJ1-1, with D uncertain. Germline V gene sequence: CDR1 MGHRA, CDR2 YSYEKL. This CDR3 spans 13 amino acids. V gave up 3 bases and J gave up 8 bases, with 13 bases separating them.

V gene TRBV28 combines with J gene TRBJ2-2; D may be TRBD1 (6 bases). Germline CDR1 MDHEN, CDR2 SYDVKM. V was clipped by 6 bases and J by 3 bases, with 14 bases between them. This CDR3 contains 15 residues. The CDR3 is CASSFTGHYTGELFF. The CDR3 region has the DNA TGTGCCAGCAGCTTCACGGGACACTACACCGGGGAGCTGTTTTTT.

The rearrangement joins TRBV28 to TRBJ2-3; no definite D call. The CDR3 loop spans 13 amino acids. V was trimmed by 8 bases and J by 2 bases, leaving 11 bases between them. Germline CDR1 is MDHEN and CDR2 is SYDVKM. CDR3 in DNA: TGTGCCAGCTTACAACCTCCCACAGATACGCAGTATTTT. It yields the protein CASLQPPTDTQYF.

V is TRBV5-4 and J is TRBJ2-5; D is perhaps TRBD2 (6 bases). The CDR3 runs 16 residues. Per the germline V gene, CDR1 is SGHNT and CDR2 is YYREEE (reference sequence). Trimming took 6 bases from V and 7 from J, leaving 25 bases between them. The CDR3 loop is CASNSRAGQGIGTQYF. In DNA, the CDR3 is TGTGCCAGCAATTCCAGAGCGGGCCAAGGGATAGGGACCCAGTACTTC.

CDR3 protein: CASSSRTGGRPYEQYF. DNA for the CDR3: TGTGCCAGCAGCTCCCGGACAGGGGGGCGGCCCTACGAGCAGTACTTC. The V call is TRBV11-2, the J call TRBJ2-7, with 10 bases matching TRBD1. The CDR3 is 16 residues long. J lost 2 bases, V lost 4 bases, and 8 bases had no gene match. Germline CDR1 SGHAT, CDR2 FQNNGV.

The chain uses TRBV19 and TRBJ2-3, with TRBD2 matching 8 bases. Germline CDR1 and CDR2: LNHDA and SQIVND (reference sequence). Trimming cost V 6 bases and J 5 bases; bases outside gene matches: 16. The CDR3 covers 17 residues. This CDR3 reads CASSVLWAGGSGDTQYF. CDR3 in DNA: TGTGCCAGTAGCGTCTTGTGGGCGGGGGGCTCGGGAGATACGCAGTATTTT.

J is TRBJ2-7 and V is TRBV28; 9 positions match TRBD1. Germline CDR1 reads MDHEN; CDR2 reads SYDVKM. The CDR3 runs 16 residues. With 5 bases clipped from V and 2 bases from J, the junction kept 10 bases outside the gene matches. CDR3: CASSASTGGLAYEQYF. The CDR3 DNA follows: TGTGCCAGCAGTGCCTCTACAGGGGGCCTGGCCTACGAGCAGTACTTC.

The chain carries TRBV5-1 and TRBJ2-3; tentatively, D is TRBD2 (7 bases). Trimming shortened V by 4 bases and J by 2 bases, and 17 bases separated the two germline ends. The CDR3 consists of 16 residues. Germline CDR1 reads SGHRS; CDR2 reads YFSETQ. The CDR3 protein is CASSHRGAQTTDTQYF. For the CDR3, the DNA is TGCGCCAGCAGCCACCGGGGGGCGCAAACCACAGATACGCAGTATTTT.

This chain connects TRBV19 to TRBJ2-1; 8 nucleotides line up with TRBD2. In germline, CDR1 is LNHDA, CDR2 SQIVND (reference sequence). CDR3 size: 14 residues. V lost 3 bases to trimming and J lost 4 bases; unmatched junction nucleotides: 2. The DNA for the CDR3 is TGTGCCAGTAGTATGGCGGGGGGTTACAATGAGCAGTTCTTC. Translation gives CASSMAGGYNEQFF.

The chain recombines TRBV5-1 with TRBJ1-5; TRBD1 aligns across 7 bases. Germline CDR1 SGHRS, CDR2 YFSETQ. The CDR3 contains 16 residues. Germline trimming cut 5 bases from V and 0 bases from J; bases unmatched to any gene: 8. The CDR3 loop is CASRAQGVYSNQPQHF. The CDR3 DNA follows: TGCGCCAGCAGGGCCCAGGGGGTTTATAGCAATCAGCCCCAGCATTTT.

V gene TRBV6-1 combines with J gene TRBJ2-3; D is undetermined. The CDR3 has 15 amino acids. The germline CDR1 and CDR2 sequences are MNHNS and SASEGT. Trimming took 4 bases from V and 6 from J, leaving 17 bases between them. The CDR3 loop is CASSAIGPLGDTQYF. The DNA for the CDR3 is TGTGCCAGCAGTGCGATTGGGCCACTTGGGGATACGCAGTATTTT.

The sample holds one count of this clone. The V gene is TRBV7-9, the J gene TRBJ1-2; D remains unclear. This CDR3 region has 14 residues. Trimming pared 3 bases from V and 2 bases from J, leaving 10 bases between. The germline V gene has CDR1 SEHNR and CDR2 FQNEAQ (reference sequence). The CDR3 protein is CASSFPAGNYGYTF. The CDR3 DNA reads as TGTGCCAGCAGCTTCCCTGCGGGGAACTATGGCTACACCTTC.

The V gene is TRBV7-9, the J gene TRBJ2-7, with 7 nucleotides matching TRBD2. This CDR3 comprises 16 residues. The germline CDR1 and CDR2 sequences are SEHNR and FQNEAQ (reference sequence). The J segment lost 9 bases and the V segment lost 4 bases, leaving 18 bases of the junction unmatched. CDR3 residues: CASSSLGGTPRRVQYF. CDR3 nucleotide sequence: TGTGCCAGCAGCTCCCTGGGGGGGACCCCCCGACGTGTGCAGTACTTC.

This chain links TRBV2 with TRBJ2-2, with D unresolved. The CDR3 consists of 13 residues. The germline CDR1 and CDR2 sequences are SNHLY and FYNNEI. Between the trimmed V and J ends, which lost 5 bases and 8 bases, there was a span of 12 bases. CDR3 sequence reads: CASSPLRLGELFF. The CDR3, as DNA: TGTGCCAGCAGTCCCCTGAGGTTAGGGGAGCTGTTTTTT.

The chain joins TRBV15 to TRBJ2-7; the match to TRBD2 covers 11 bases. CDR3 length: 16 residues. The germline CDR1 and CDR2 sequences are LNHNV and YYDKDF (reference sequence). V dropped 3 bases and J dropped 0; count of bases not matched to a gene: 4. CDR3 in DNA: TGTGCCACCAGCAGTTCAACTAGCGGGAGCTCCTACGAGCAGTACTTC. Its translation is CATSSSTSGSSYEQYF.

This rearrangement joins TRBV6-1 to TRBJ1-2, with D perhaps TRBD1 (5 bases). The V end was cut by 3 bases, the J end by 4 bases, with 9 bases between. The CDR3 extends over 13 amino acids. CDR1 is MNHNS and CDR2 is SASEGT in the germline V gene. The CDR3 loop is CASSEGQFYGYTF. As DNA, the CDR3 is TGTGCCAGCAGTGAGGGGCAGTTCTATGGCTACACCTTC.

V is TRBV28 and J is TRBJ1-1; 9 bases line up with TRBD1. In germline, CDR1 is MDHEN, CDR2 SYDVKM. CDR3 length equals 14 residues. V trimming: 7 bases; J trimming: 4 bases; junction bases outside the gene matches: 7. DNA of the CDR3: TGTGCCAGCACCACAGGGGGCGTCGGCACTGAAGCTTTCTTT. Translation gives CASTTGGVGTEAFF.

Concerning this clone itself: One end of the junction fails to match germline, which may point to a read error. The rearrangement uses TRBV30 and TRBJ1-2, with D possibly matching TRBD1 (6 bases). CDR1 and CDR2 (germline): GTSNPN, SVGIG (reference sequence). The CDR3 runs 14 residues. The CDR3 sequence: CAWSADSGVGGYPF. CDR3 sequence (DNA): TGTGCCTGGAGTGCGGACAGCGGTGTTGGCGGCTACCCCTTC.

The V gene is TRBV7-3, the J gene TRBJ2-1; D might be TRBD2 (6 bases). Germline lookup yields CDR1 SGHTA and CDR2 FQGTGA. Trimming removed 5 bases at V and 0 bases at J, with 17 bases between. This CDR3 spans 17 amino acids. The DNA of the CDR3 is TGTGCCAGCAGCACCCCTCAGGACGGGAGCTCCTACAATGAGCAGTTCTTC. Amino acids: CASSTPQDGSSYNEQFF.

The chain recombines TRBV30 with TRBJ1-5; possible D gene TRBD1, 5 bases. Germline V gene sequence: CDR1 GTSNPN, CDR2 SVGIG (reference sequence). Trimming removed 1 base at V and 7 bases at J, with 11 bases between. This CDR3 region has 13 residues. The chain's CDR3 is CAWSGGVAQPQHF. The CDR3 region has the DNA TGTGCCTGGAGTGGGGGGGTCGCACAGCCCCAGCATTTT.